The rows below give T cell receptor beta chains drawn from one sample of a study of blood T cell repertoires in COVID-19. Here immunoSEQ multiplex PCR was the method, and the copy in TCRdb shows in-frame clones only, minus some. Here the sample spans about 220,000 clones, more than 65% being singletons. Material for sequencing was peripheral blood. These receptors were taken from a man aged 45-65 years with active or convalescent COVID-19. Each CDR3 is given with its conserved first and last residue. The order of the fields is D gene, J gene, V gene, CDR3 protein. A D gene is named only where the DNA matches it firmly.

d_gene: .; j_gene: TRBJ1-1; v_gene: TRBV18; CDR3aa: CASSKTQNTEAFF
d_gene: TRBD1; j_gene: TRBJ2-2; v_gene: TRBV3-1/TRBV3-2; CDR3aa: CASSQAANRGQPLSNTGELFF
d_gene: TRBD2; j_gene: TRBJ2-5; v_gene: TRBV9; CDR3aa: CASSVAGTREETQYF
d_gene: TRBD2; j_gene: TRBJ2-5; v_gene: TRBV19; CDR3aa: CASSIGLAVQETQYF
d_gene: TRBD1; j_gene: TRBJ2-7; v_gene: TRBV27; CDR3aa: CASSLKAGTGPSYEQYF
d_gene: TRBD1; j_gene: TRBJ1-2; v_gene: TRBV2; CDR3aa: CASSVGQLRGYTF
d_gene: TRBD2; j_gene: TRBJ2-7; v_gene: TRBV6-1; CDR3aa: CASSEKMGLAGGPMGEQYF
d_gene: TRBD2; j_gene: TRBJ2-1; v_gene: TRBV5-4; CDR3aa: CASSPSGGGSYNEQFF
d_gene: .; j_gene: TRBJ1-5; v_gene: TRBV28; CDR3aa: CASSSPRRGNQPQHF
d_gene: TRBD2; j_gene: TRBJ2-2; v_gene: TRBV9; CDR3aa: CASSVTSGGHLTGELFF
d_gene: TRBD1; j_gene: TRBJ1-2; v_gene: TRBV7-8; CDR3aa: CASSSGQVGGYTF
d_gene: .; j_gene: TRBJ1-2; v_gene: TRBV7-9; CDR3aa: CASGGEGGPRGYTF
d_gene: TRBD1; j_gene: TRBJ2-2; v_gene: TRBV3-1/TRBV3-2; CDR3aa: CAKFEGQGVTGELFF
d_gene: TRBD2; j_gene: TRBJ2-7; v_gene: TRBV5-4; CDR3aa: CASSLAGGPPYEQYF
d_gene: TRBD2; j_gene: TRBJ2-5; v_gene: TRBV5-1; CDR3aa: CASSLGYAGGRLLQETQYF
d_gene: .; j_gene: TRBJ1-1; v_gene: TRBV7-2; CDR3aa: CASSLSKGMAFF
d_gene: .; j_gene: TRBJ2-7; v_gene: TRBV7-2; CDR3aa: CASSSDWAGEQYF
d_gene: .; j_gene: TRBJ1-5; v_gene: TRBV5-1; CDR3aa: CASSLDSRSNQPQHF
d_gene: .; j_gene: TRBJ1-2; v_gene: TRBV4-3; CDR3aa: CASSQDLRGNYGYTF
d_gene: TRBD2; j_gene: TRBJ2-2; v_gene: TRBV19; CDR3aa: CASSIGLAGGSGELFF
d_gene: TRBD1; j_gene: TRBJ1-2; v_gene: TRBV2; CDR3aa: CASRGQFDYGYTF
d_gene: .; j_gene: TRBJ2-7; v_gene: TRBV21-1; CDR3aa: CASPSASRASYEQYF
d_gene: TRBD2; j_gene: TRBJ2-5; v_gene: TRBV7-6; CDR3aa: CASSLAASGGQTQYF
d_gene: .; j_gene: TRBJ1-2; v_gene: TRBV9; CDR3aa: CASSVDPNYYGYTF
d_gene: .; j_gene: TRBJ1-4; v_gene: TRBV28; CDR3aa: CASRTEGYNEKLFF
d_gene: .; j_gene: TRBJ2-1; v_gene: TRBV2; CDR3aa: CASIRERGGNEQFF